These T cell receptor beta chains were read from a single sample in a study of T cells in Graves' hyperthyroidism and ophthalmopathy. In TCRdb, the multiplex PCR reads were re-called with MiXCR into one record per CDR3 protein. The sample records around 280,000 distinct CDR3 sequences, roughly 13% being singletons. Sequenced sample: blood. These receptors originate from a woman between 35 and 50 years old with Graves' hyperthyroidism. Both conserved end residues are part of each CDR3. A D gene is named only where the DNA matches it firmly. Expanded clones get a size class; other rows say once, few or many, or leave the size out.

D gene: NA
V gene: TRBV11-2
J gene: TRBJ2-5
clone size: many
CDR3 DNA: TGTGCCAGCAGCTTCACAGGCCAAGAGACCCAGTACTTC
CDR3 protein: CASSFTGQETQYF

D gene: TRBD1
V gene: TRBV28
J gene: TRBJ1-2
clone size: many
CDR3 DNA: TGTGCCAGCAGTTTTCAGGGGGCGCTCTATGGCTACACCTTC
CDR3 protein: CASSFQGALYGYTF

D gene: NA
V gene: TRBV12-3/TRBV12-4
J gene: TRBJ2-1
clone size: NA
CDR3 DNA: TGTGCCAGCACCGCCGACAGTTACTACAATGAGCAGTTCTTC
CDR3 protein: CASTADSYYNEQFF

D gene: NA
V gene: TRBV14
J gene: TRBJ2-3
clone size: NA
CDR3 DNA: TGTGCCAGCAGACCACCGGGCCCCAGGGGAGCAGATACGCAGTATTTT
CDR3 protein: CASRPPGPRGADTQYF

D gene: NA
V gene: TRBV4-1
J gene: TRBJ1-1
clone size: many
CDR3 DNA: TGCGCCAGCAGCCAAACGGGACCGAGGGCCCTGAACACTGAAGCTTTCTTT
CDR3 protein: CASSQTGPRALNTEAFF

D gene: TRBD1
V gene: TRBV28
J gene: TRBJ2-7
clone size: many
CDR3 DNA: TGTGCCAGCAGTTCTGGGACAGGATATTCCGAGCAGTACTTC
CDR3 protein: CASSSGTGYSEQYF

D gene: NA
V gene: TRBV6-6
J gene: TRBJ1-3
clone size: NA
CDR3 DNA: TGTGCCAGCAGTTACAAAAGGGAAGGAAACACCATATATTTT
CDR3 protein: CASSYKREGNTIYF

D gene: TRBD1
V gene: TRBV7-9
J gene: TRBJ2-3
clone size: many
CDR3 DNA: TGTGCCAGCAGCTCCCGGGACAGGGGAAGGGCAGATACGCAGTATTTT
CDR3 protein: CASSSRDRGRADTQYF

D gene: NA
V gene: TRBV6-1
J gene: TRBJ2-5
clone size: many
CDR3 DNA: TGTGCCAGCAGTTTCGGGAGACGAGAGACCCAGTACTTC
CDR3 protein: CASSFGRRETQYF

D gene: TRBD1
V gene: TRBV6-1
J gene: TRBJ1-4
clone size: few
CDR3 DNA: TGTGCCAGCAGAGGACAGGCTAATGAAAAACTGTTTTTT
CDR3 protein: CASRGQANEKLFF

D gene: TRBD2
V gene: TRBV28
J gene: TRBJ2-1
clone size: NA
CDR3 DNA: TGTGCCACGGGGCTAGCGGGAGGGCCTTATATATACAATGAGCAGTTCTTC
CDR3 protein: CATGLAGGPYIYNEQFF

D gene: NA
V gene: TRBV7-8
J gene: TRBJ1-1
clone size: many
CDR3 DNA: TGTGCCAGCAGCTTAGTGAAGGGGTATCCTACCACTGAAGCTTTCTTT
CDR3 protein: CASSLVKGYPTTEAFF

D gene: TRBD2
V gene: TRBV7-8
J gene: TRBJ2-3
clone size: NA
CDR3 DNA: TGTGCCAGCAGCCCACTAGCGGGAGAACTGGATACGCAGTATTTT
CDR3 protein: CASSPLAGELDTQYF

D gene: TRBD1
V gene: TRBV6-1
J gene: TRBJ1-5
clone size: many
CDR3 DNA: TGTGCCAGCAGTCCCGGGACAGGGTTCAATCAGCCCCAGCATTTT
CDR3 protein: CASSPGTGFNQPQHF

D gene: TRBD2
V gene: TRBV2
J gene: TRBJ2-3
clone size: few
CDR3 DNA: TGTGCCAGCATGAGTAGGGCGGGAGGGCCGAATACGCAGTATTTT
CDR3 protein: CASMSRAGGPNTQYF

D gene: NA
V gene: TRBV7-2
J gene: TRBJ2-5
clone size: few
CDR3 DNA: TGTGCCAGCAGCGCCCGGAGGGCCATAGAGACCCAGTACTTC
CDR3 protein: CASSARRAIETQYF

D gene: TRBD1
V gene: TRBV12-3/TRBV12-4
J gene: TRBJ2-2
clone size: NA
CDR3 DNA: TGTGCCAGCAGTTCCCAAGGACAGGGGGTCATTGGCGGGGAGCTGTTTTTT
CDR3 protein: CASSSQGQGVIGGELFF

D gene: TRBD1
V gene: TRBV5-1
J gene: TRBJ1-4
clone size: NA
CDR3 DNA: TGCGCCAGCAGCTCCACAGGGGGCCCTAATGAAAAACTGTTTTTT
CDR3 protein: CASSSTGGPNEKLFF

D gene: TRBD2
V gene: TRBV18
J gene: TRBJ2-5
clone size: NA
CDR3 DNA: TGTGCCAGCTCACCACCCCCGACTAGCGGACAAGAGACCCAGTACTTC
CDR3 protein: CASSPPPTSGQETQYF

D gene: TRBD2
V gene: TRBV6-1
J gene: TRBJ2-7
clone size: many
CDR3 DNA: TGTGCCACCACGGAACGGGAGGCCATACGGGAGCAGTACTTC
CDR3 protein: CATTEREAIREQYF

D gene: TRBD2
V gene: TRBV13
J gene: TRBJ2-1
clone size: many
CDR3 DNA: TGTGCCAGCAGCTTCGGGACTAGCGGGAGCAATGAGCAGTTCTTC
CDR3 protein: CASSFGTSGSNEQFF

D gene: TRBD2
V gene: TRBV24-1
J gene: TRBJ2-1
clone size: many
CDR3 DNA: TGTGCCACCAGTGACGGCGGGACTAGCGCCCTGCACAATGAGCAGTTCTTC
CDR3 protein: CATSDGGTSALHNEQFF

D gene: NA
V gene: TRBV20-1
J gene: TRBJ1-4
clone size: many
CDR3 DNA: TGCAGTGCTAGAGATCCGGGGAGTGGTGGCGGGTCGGCCAAACTGTTTTTT
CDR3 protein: CSARDPGSGGGSAKLFF

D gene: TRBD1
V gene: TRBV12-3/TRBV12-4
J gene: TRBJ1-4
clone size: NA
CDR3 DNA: TGTGCCAGCAGTTTTCAGGGGGCCGGGGAAAAACTGTTTTTT
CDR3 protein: CASSFQGAGEKLFF

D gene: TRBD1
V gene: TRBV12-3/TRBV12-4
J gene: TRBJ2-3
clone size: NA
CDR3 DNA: TGTGCCAGCAGCCCGACAGGGCATACGCAGTATTTT
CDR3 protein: CASSPTGHTQYF

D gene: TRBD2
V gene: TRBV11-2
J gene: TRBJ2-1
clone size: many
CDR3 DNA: TGTGCCAGCAGCTTAGGGCCGGGACTAGTCAGATCCTACAATGAGCAGTTCTTC
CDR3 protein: CASSLGPGLVRSYNEQFF

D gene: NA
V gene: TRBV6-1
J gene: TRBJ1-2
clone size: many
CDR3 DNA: TGTGCCAGCAGTGAAGCGGATAACAGGATAAACTATGGCTACACCTTC
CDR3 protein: CASSEADNRINYGYTF

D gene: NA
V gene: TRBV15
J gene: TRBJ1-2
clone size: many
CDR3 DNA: TGTGCCACCAGCAGAGCAGCAGGCTTCGATAGGAGTGGCTACACCTTC
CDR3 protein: CATSRAAGFDRSGYTF

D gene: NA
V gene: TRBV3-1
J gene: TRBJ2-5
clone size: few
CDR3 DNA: TGTGCCAGCAGCCAGGCCGGACAACAAGAGACCCAGTACTTC
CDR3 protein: CASSQAGQQETQYF

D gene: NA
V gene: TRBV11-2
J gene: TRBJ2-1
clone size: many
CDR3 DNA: TGTGCCAGCAGCTTAGCTGGTACAGGCAACAATGAGCAGTTCTTC
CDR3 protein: CASSLAGTGNNEQFF

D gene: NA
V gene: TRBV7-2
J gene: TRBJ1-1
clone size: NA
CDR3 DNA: TGTGCCAGCAGCTTAGGGGGAGCTGGAGCTTTCTTT
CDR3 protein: CASSLGGAGAFF

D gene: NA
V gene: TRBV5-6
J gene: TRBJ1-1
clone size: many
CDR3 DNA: TGTGCCAGCAGCTTGCAACGGGGTAGCGCTTTCTTT
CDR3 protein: CASSLQRGSAFF

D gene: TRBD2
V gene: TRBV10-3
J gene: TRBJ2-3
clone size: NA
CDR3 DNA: TGTGCCTCACAAATCGGACTAGCGGGAGTGGGCACAGATACGCAGTATTTT
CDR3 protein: CASQIGLAGVGTDTQYF

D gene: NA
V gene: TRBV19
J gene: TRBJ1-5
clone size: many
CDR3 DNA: TGTGCCAGTAGTATGGAGGGACAACCACAGCCCCAGCATTTT
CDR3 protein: CASSMEGQPQPQHF

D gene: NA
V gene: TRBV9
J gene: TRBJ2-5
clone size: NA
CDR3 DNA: TGTGCCAGCAGCGTAGGAGTGGCCAGCGAGACCCAGTACTTC
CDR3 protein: CASSVGVASETQYF

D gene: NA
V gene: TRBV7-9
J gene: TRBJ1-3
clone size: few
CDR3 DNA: TGTGCCAGCAGCTTAGCAACGCTTGGAAACACCATATATTTT
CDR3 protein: CASSLATLGNTIYF

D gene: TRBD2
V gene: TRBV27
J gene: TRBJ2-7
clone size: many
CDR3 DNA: TGTGCCAGCAGGCCAGCGGGAGGGGCATACGAGCAGTACTTC
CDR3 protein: CASRPAGGAYEQYF

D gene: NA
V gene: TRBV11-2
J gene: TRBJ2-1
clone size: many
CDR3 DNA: TGTGCCAGCAGCGGAATAAAGCGCGATGAGCAGTTCTTC
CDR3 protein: CASSGIKRDEQFF

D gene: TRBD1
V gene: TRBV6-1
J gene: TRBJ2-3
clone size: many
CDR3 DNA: TGTGCCAGCAGTCCCCTCCGAGGGACAGACGACACAGATACGCAGTATTTT
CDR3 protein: CASSPLRGTDDTDTQYF

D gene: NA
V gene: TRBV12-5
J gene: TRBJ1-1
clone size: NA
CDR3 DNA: TGTGCTAGTGGCCGGTCGGCTGAAGCTTTCTTT
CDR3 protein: CASGRSAEAFF

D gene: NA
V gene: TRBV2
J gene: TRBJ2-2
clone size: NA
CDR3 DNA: TGTGCCAGCAACGAGGGGTTTGGGACCGGGGAGCTGTTTTTT
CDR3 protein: CASNEGFGTGELFF